This TCR beta chain was retrieved from a study of regulatory T cells in long-lasting Graves disease. Study conclusions and caveats: With persistent disease, TRBV28, TRBJ1-2 and TRBJ2-5 were the favored segments. Persistent-disease Graves' patients showed less TCR diversity than new cases.

To make TCR beta libraries, researchers used iRepertoire HTBI primers and Arm-PCR of CDR3 regions. One entry per CDR3 protein results from TCRdb running MiXCR on the multiplex PCR reads. The table has about 470,000 distinct CDR3 sequences, 20% seen once. As for time point: persistent/refractory GD, antithyroid drugs over 5 years with positive TRAb. The TCR library was made from RNA that had been extracted from PBMCs in TRIzol. This clonotype was found many times. Its antigen is unknown. CDR3 length equals 17 residues. Trimming removed 1 base at V and 2 bases at J, with 18 bases between. CDR1 is SGHTA and CDR2 is FQGTGA in the germline V gene.

The chain carries TRBV7-3 and TRBJ2-7, with D possibly being TRBD2 (5 bases). The material was peripheral blood mononuclear cells (PBMCs), obtained when the disease was refractory, from a patient treated with antithyroid drugs. This receptor was identified in a female donor with Graves disease. The CDR3 DNA is TGTGCCAGCAGCTTAAAGGAAGGACTCTTGAAGGCCTACGAGCAGTACTTC. This sequence encodes CASSLKEGLLKAYEQYF.